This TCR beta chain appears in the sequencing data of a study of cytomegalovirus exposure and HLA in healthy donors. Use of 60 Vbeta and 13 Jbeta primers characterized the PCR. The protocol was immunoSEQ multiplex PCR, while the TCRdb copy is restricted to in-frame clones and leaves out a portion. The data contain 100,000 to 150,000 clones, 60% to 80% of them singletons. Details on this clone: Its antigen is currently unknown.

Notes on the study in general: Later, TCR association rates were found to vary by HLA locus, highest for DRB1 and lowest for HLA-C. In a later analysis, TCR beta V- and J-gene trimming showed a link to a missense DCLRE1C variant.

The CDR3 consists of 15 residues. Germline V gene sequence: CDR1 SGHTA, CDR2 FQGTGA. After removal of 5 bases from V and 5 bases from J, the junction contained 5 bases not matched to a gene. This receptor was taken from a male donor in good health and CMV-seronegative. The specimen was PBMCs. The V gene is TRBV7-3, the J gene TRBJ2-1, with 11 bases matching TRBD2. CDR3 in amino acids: CASSPSGGSDNEQFF. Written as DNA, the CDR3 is TGTGCCAGCAGCCCTAGCGGGGGGTCTGACAATGAGCAGTTCTTC.